This TCR beta chain originates from a study of human T cells and chemical hapten exposure. Time point given: pre-sensitization, week 0. The treatment is: therapeutic diphenylcyclopropenone sensitization with weekly scalp DPC. The study drew its donors from alopecia patients who were 18 to 70 years old and suitable for DPC. Study observations and caveats: Expanded TCRs showed more large CDR3 clusters than pre-sensitization or healthy control sets. It should be noted that donors had alopecia, so their immune response may differ from healthy people's.

This clonotype was counted many times. Antigen unknown. The junction had 5 bases not matched to a gene; V was cut back by 7 bases and J by 6 bases. Germline-derived CDR1 and CDR2 are MNHNY and SVGAGI (reference sequence). CDR3 size: 13 residues. Authors' data handling: Samples contained a median of about 96,000 TCRs, with a range of 23,224 to 690,600. TCRdb re-called the RACE reads through MiXCR, storing one row per CDR3 protein. The V and J calls and clone size are TCRdb's, not the authors'. Altogether 50,000 to 65,000 distinct CDR3 sequences are present, 9.4% being singletons, with the ten largest covering roughly 13%.

This sequence joins TRBV6-6 and TRBJ2-2; 7 nucleotides align to TRBD1. The sample in question was whole blood, obtained in connection with sensitization to the hapten diphenylcyclopropenone (DPC). The TCR sequence derives from a woman in her forties with alopecia areata. Some clones in this sample may be carry-over from other donors' samples. The CDR3: CASKTGDAGELFF. The CDR3 bases are TGTGCCAGCAAAACAGGGGACGCCGGGGAGCTGTTTTTT.